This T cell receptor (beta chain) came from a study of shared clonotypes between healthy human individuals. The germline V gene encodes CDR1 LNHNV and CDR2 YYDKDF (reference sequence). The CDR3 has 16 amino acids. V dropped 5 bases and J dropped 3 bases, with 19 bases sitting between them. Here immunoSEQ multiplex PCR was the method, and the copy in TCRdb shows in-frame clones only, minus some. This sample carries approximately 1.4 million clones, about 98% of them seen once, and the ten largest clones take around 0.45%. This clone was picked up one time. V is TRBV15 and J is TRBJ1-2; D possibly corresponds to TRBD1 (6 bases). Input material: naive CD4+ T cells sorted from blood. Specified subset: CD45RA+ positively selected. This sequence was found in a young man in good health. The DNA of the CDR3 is TGTGCCACCAGCGGCGAGTCCAGGGGATCAGACTATGGCTACACCTTC. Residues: CATSGESRGSDYGYTF.